One and the same sample provided the 21 T cell receptor beta chains below, sequenced in a study of cytomegalovirus exposure and HLA in healthy donors. Primers for the PCR totalled 60 Vbeta and 13 Jbeta. Profiling relied on immunoSEQ multiplex PCR, and the TCRdb table lists in-frame clones only, not all of them. In the table there are about 200,000 clones, roughly four fifths of which are singletons. The sequenced material came from PBMCs. These receptors all stem from a woman aged 30 to 39 in good health and CMV-seropositive.

This sequence joins TRBV6-5 and TRBJ2-2; 7 nucleotides match TRBD1. CDR3 size: 15 residues. The trim removed 2 bases at V and 6 bases at J, leaving 6 bases unmatched. Germline values: CDR1 MNHEY, CDR2 SVGAGI. CDR3 amino acids: CASSYQQGVAGELFF. The CDR3 nucleotides are TGTGCCAGCAGTTACCAGCAGGGGGTGGCCGGGGAGCTGTTTTTT.

The CDR3 here is CATGSIYTYEQYF. The CDR3 bases are TGTGCCACCGGGTCGATTTACACCTACGAGCAGTACTTC. The chain employs TRBV6-1 and TRBJ2-7; unclear D gene. The V and J ends lost 10 bases and 2 bases respectively, with 15 bases between them. The CDR3 is 13 amino acids. The germline V gene has CDR1 MNHNS and CDR2 SASEGT.

J is TRBJ2-2 and V is TRBV5-1, with 7 nucleotides matching TRBD1. The V and J ends lost 6 bases and 4 bases, in that order; junction bases with no gene match: 9. Germline lookup yields CDR1 SGHRS and CDR2 YFSETQ. This CDR3 has 15 amino acids. The CDR3 coding sequence is TGCGCCAGCATCCAAGGGGGCGCGGGCACCGGGGAGCTGTTTTTT. Translated: CASIQGGAGTGELFF.

The CDR3 protein is CASSKGLSNQPQHF. CDR3 DNA sequence: TGTGCCAGCAGCAAGGGACTTAGCAATCAGCCCCAGCATTTT. The chain uses TRBV6-5 and TRBJ1-5; TRBD1 is a possible D gene (5 bases). The CDR3 consists of 14 residues. Germline lookup yields CDR1 MNHEY and CDR2 SVGAGI. V dropped 6 bases and J dropped 0 bases, with 9 bases sitting between them.

The rearrangement links TRBV30 to TRBJ2-3; 11 nucleotides agree with TRBD2. J lost 6 bases, V lost 3 bases, and 11 bases had no gene match. This CDR3 region has 16 residues. CDR1 and CDR2 (germline): GTSNPN, SVGIG (reference sequence). In DNA form, the CDR3 reads TGTGCCTGGAGCCAAACCCCACTAGCGGGAGCGGATACGCAGTATTTT. Translation gives CAWSQTPLAGADTQYF.

The V call is TRBV6-6, the J call TRBJ1-2; D gene ambiguous. The V gene's germline CDR1 is MNHNY and CDR2 SVGAGI (reference sequence). V gave up 5 bases and J gave up 4 bases, with 11 bases separating them. This CDR3 region has 13 residues. The CDR3: CASSQTPFYGYTF. The CDR3 DNA sequence: TGTGCCAGCAGTCAAACACCATTCTATGGCTACACCTTC.

For the CDR3, the DNA is TGTGCCAGCAGAGAAGGGGGGGGGAACACTGAAGCTTTCTTT. Its protein product is CASREGGGNTEAFF. This chain links TRBV6-5 with TRBJ1-1; the D gene is possibly TRBD1 (6 bases). The CDR3 sequence is 14 residues long. Trimming stripped 6 bases from V and 1 base from J, with 12 bases between. Germline V lookup: CDR1 MNHEY, CDR2 SVGAGI.

The CDR3 DNA reads TGTGCCAGCAGCTCCACCAGGGGGGCCAACACCGGGGAGCTGTTTTTT. Protein sequence: CASSSTRGANTGELFF. V and J are TRBV9 and TRBJ2-2; the D gene is possibly TRBD1 (7 bases). The CDR3 covers 16 residues. The germline CDR1 and CDR2 sequences are SGDLS and YYNGEE. Trimming cost V 4 bases and J 2 bases, with 15 bases left between them.

The chain couples TRBV27 to TRBJ1-1; tentatively, D is TRBD1 (6 bases). Trimming cost V 6 bases and J 3 bases, with 14 bases left between them. Germline lookup yields CDR1 MNHEY and CDR2 SMNVEV (reference sequence). The CDR3 runs 14 residues. CDR3 protein: CASRVVQGDTEAFF. CDR3 coding DNA: TGTGCCAGCAGGGTGGTACAGGGCGACACTGAAGCTTTCTTT.

The chain uses TRBV2 and TRBJ1-5; possible D gene TRBD1, 5 bases. The ends were cut back, 8 bases at V and 3 bases at J, with 8 bases in the middle. Germline loops: CDR1 SNHLY, CDR2 FYNNEI. This CDR3 spans 12 amino acids. The CDR3 is CASGGDNQPQHF. The CDR3 DNA follows: TGTGCCAGCGGGGGGGACAATCAGCCCCAGCATTTT.

The chain carries TRBV9 and TRBJ1-5, with 8 bases lining up with TRBD1. The CDR3 contains 16 residues. J gave up 1 base and V 0 bases, and 3 bases lay outside the gene matches. CDR1 is SGDLS and CDR2 is YYNGEE in the germline V gene. The CDR3 DNA reads TGTGCCAGCAGCGTAGGAACAGGGGGAAGCAATCAGCCCCAGCATTTT. The encoded protein is CASSVGTGGSNQPQHF.

J is TRBJ2-7 and V is TRBV5-1, with D perhaps matching TRBD1 (5 bases). The CDR3 consists of 12 residues. Germline V gene sequence: CDR1 SGHRS, CDR2 YFSETQ. V lost 3 bases and J 5 bases, leaving 9 bases between the germline ends. The CDR3 nucleotides read TGCGCCAGCAGCTCATCAGGGAACGAGCAGTACTTC. Translating it yields CASSSSGNEQYF.

The chain has TRBV19 and TRBJ2-3; tentatively, D is TRBD2 (6 bases). The V end lost 1 base, the J end lost 5 bases, and 10 bases lay between the germline ends. Germline V gives CDR1 LNHDA, CDR2 SQIVND (reference sequence). The CDR3 sequence is 14 residues long. The CDR3 region has the DNA TGTGCCAGTAGTATAGGCCGGGGGTTAGATACGCAGTATTTT. As protein: CASSIGRGLDTQYF.

V gene TRBV19 combines with J gene TRBJ1-1; 7 bases fit TRBD1. The CDR3 totals 14 residues. The junction had 12 bases not matched to a gene; V was cut back by 10 bases and J by 4 bases. Germline V gene lookup returns CDR1 LNHDA and CDR2 SQIVND (reference sequence). The CDR3 DNA is TGTGCCACCAACAGGGGTTCGGTCGGCACTGAAGCTTTCTTT. As protein: CATNRGSVGTEAFF. Filled out from reference TRBV19 and TRBJ1-1, the complete variable domain reads DGGITQSPKYLFRKEGQNVTLSCEQNLNHDAMYWYRQDPGQGLRLIYYSQIVNDFQKGDIAEGYSVSREKKESFPLTVTSAQKNPTAFYLCATNRGSVGTEAFFGQGTRLTVV.

This clone was counted only a few times. This sequence joins TRBV4-3 and TRBJ2-1; a weak D match, TRBD2 (6 bases). The CDR3 length is 17 residues. V shed 1 base and J shed 0 bases, with 13 bases lying between them. Per germline, CDR1 LGHNA and CDR2 YSLEER. The CDR3 nucleotides are TGCGCCAGCAGCCAAGCCGTGGGGGACTCCTCCTACAATGAGCAGTTCTTC. Encoded protein: CASSQAVGDSSYNEQFF.

This clone was recorded a few times. The chain carries TRBV28 and TRBJ1-5; D is unclear. The V gene's germline CDR1 is MDHEN and CDR2 SYDVKM. The CDR3 totals 15 residues. V was pared by 0 bases and J by 5 bases, with 11 bases between. CDR3 sequence (DNA): TGTGCCAGCAGTTTATGGGGTCGGGGTTATCAGCCCCAGCATTTT. Encoded protein: CASSLWGRGYQPQHF.

The chain employs TRBV5-1 and TRBJ2-7; 7 positions match TRBD2. After removal of 4 bases from V and 2 bases from J, the junction contained 6 bases not matched to a gene. This CDR3 region has 14 residues. Germline-derived CDR1 and CDR2 are SGHRS and YFSETQ. This chain's CDR3 is CASSLGLDPYEQYF. The CDR3 nucleotides read TGCGCCAGCAGCCTTGGACTAGACCCCTACGAGCAGTACTTC.

V usage is TRBV27 and J usage is TRBJ2-1, with 9 bases fitting TRBD2. V gave up 1 base and J gave up 7 bases; unmatched junction bases: 2. CDR1 and CDR2 from the germline V gene are MNHEY and SMNVEV (reference sequence). This CDR3 is 14 amino acids long. The CDR3 reads CASSLLAGVNEQFF. In nucleotides, the CDR3 is TGTGCCAGCAGTTTATTAGCGGGAGTAAATGAGCAGTTCTTC.

This chain uses TRBV15 with TRBJ2-2; a weak D match, TRBD1 (6 bases). Germline assignment: CDR1 LNHNV and CDR2 YYDKDF (reference sequence). Deletions cut 1 base from V and 5 bases from J, with 17 bases between. The CDR3 consists of 17 residues. The CDR3 spells CATSRAIGQIGTGELFF. The CDR3 coding sequence is TGTGCCACCAGCAGAGCGATCGGACAGATAGGAACCGGGGAGCTGTTTTTT.

V usage is TRBV5-4 and J usage is TRBJ2-7; 7 positions match TRBD1. J was trimmed by 4 bases and V by 2 bases; bases with no gene match: 3. The CDR3 spans 13 residues. Germline loops: CDR1 SGHNT, CDR2 YYREEE (reference sequence). This CDR3 reads CASSLNRGYEQYF. CDR3 bases: TGTGCCAGCAGCTTAAACAGGGGATACGAGCAGTACTTC.

The chain combines TRBV29-1 with TRBJ1-2; D remains unclear. Germline V gene sequence: CDR1 SQVTM, CDR2 ANQGSEA. The CDR3 runs to 12 residues. V dropped 4 bases and J dropped 5 bases, with 11 bases sitting between them. CDR3 residues: CSVVTSAYGYTF. CDR3 nucleotides: TGCAGCGTTGTCACATCCGCATATGGCTACACCTTC.